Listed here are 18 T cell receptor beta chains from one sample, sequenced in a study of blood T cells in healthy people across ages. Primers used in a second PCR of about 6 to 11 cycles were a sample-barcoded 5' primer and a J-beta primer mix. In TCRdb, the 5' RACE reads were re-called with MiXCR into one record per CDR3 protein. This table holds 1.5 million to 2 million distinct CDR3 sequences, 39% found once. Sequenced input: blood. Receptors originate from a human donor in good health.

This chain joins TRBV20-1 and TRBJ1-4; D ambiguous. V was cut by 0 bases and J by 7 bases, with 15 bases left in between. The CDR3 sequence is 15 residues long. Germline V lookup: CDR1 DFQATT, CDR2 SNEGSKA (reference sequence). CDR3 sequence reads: CSARDADTMSEKLFF. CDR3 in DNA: TGCAGTGCTAGAGATGCAGACACTATGAGTGAAAAACTGTTTTTT.

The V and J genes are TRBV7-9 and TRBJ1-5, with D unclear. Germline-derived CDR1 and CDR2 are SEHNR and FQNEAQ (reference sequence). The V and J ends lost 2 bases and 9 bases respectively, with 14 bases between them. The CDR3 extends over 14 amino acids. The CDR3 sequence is CASSLYTTEGPQHF. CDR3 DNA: TGTGCCAGCAGCTTATATACCACTGAAGGGCCCCAGCATTTT.

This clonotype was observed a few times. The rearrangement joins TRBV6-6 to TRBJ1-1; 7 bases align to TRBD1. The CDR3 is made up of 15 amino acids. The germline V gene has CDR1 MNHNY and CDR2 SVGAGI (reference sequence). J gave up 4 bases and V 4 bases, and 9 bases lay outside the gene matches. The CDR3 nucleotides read TGTGCCAGCAGTTTTAACAGGGGACGAGGCACTGAAGCTTTCTTT. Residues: CASSFNRGRGTEAFF.

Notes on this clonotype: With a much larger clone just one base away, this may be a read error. The CDR3 sequence: CATSEGGDREQYF. CDR3 in DNA: TGTGCCACCAGTGAGGGAGGGGACCGCGAGCAGTACTTC. V usage is TRBV24-1 and J usage is TRBJ2-7, with 7 bases aligning to TRBD2. The CDR3 consists of 13 residues. Germline V gene sequence: CDR1 KGHDR, CDR2 SFDVKD. V trimming: 4 bases; J trimming: 6 bases; junction bases outside the gene matches: 5.

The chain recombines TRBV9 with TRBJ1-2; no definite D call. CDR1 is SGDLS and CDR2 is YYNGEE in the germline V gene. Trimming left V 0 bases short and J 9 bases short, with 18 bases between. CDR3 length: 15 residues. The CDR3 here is CASSVEPGLVRSYTF. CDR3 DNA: TGTGCCAGCAGCGTAGAACCAGGTTTAGTTAGAAGCTACACCTTC.

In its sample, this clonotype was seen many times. CDR3 sequence (DNA): TGTGCCAGCAGCCCCAGCGGGGGGGCCAACGAGCAGTACTTC. Protein product: CASSPSGGANEQYF. The chain couples TRBV6-1 to TRBJ2-7; 10 nucleotides align to TRBD2. This CDR3 contains 14 residues. Germline V CDR1 and CDR2: MNHNS, SASEGT. The trim removed 6 bases at V and 5 bases at J, leaving 7 bases unmatched.

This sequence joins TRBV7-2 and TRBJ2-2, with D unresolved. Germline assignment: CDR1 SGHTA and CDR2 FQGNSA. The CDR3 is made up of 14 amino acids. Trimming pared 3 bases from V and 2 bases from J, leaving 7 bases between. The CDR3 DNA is TGTGCCAGCAGCTTTGGGCTAAACACCGGGGAGCTGTTTTTT. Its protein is CASSFGLNTGELFF.

As DNA, the CDR3 is TGTGCCAGCAGCTTAAGGGGGCGCGTCACTGAAGCTTTCTTT. Its translation is CASSLRGRVTEAFF. The V and J genes are TRBV7-3 and TRBJ1-1; maybe TRBD1 (6 bases). The V gene's germline CDR1 is SGHTA and CDR2 FQGTGA. CDR3 length: 14 amino acids. V was pared by 1 base and J by 4 bases, with 10 bases between. Full variable domain (remainder filled in from reference TRBV7-3 and TRBJ1-1): GAGVSQTPSNKVTEKGKYVELRCDPISGHTALYWYRQSLGQGPEFLIYFQGTGAADDSGLPNDRFFAVRPEGSVSTLKIQRTERGDSAVYLCASSLRGRVTEAFFGQGTRLTVV.

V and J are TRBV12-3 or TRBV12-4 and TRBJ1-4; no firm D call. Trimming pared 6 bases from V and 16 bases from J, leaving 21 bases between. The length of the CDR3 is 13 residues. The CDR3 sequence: CASSTEVGITQFF. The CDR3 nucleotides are TGTGCCAGCAGCACCGAAGTTGGGATTACGCAGTTTTTT.

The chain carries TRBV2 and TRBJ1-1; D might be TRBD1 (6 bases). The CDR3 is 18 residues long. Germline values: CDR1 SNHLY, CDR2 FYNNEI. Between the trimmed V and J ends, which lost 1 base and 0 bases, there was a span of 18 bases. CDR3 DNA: TGTGCCAGCAGTGAAGGTAGTGGGGGGGCCTACATGAACACTGAAGCTTTCTTT. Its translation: CASSEGSGGAYMNTEAFF.

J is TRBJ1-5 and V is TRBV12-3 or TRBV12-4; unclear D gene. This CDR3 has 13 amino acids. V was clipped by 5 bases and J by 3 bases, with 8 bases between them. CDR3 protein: CASSIEVNQPQHF. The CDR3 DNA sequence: TGTGCCAGCAGTATAGAGGTCAATCAGCCCCAGCATTTT.

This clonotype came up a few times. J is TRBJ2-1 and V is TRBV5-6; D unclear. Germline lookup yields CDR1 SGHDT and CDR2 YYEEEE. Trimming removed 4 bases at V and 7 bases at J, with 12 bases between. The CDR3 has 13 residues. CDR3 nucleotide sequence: TGTGCCAGCAGCCTTATCGAGAGAAATGAGCAGTTCTTC. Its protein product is CASSLIERNEQFF.

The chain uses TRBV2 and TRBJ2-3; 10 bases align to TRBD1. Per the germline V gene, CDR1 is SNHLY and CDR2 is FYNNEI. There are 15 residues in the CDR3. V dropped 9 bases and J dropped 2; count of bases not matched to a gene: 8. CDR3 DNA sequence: TGTGCCAGGACAGGGGGCTTCGACCACACAGATACGCAGTATTTT. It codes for CARTGGFDHTDTQYF.

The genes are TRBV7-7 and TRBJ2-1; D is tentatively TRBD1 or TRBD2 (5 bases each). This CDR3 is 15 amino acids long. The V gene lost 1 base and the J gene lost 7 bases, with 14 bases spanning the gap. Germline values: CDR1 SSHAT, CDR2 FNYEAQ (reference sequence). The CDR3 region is CASSLGRAPGNEQFF. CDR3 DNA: TGTGCCAGCAGCTTAGGCAGGGCTCCGGGGAATGAGCAGTTCTTC.

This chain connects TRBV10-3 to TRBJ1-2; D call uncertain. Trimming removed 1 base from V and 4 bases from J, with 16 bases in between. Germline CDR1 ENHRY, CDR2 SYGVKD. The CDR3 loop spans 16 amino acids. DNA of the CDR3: TGTGCCATCAGTGAGTGGGCCCTGGCAGGACTCTATGGCTACACCTTC. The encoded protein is CAISEWALAGLYGYTF.

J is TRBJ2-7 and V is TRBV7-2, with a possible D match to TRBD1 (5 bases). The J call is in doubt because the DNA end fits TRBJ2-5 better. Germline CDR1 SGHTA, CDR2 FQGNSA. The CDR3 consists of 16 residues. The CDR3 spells CASSLELGQTQETQYF. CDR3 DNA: TGTGCCAGCAGCTTAGAGTTGGGGCAGACACAAGAGACCCAGTACTTC.

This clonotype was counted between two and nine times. The CDR3 is CASSEEGPERGTDTQYF. In nucleotides, the CDR3 is TGTGCCAGCAGTGAAGAGGGGCCCGAGAGGGGCACAGATACGCAGTATTTT. The rearrangement joins TRBV2 to TRBJ2-3, with D perhaps given as TRBD1 or TRBD2 (5 bases each). This CDR3 has 17 amino acids. Germline values: CDR1 SNHLY, CDR2 FYNNEI. Deletions cut 1 base from V and 1 base from J, with 15 bases between.

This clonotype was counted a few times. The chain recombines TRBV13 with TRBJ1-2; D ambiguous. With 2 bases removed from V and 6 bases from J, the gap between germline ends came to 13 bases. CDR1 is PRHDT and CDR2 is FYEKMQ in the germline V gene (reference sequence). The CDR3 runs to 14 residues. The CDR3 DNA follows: TGTGCCAGCAGCTTAAGACAAAACCCAAATGGCTACACCTTC. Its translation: CASSLRQNPNGYTF.